The entry below describes one T cell receptor (beta chain). This specimen comes from a study of T cell changes during pregnancy in multiple sclerosis. CDR1 is SEHNR, CDR2 FQNEAQ, per germline (reference sequence). The length of the CDR3 is 11 residues. Deletions cut 7 bases from V and 8 bases from J, with 11 bases between. The assay was immunoSEQ multiplex PCR, and TCRdb's table has in-frame clones only and misses some. The sample has some 55,000 clones; 80% to 90% are singletons. The receptor comes from a human donor whose cells served as feeder cells for cultures in a pregnancy study. The V and J genes are TRBV7-9 and TRBJ1-1, with D maybe TRBD1 (6 bases). Material for sequencing was peripheral blood from another person, used as feeder cells. The CDR3 here is CASNGGAEAFF. The CDR3 DNA follows: TGTGCCAGCAATGGGGGGGCAGAAGCTTTCTTT.